This passage covers 2 T cell receptor beta chains from one sample sequenced in a study of blood T cell repertoires in COVID-19. Data came from immunoSEQ multiplex PCR; TCRdb stores just in-frame clones and leaves some out. The data contain 140,000 to 150,000 clones, over 80% of them singletons. The sequenced sample consisted of peripheral blood. These receptors all come from a woman aged 45 to 65 with acute or convalescent COVID-19.

This clone was observed once. CDR3 in amino acids: CASSEGSTDTQYF. The DNA for the CDR3 is TGTGCCAGCAGCGAGGGGAGCACAGATACGCAGTATTTT. The rearrangement links TRBV9 to TRBJ2-3, with a tentative D call TRBD1 (5 bases). V lost 3 bases and J 0 bases, leaving 5 bases between the germline ends. The CDR3 loop spans 13 amino acids. The germline V gene has CDR1 SGDLS and CDR2 YYNGEE.

This chain connects TRBV9 to TRBJ1-2; 11 bases are shared with TRBD1. V shed 6 bases, J shed 5 bases, and the junction held 6 bases outside the gene matches. This CDR3 contains 14 residues. Looked up from germline, CDR1 is SGDLS and CDR2 is YYNGEE. CDR3 loop: CASTSGQGAYGYTF. CDR3 nucleotide sequence: TGTGCCAGCACCTCCGGACAGGGGGCGTATGGCTACACCTTC.